This entry lists 30 T cell receptor beta chains sequenced from one sample in a study of CD8 T cells in Susac syndrome. The RNA input was roughly 0.45 to 1 ug, and it was reverse transcribed with random hexamers. TCRdb recomputed calls from the immunoSEQ multiplex PCR reads with MiXCR, one row per CDR3 protein. The table includes some 260,000 distinct CDR3 sequences, 80% to 95% detected once. The sequencing input was CD4+ T cells from PBMCs. These receptors all stem from a human donor with multiple sclerosis.

The V and J genes are TRBV5-1 and TRBJ2-3, with a tentative D call TRBD2 (6 bases). Germline V gene lookup returns CDR1 SGHRS and CDR2 YFSETQ. The V end lost 4 bases, the J end lost 2 bases, and 11 bases lay between the germline ends. This CDR3 contains 14 residues. CDR3 residues: CASSPGRTTDTQYF. DNA for the CDR3: TGCGCCAGCAGCCCCGGGAGAACCACAGATACGCAGTATTTT.

This chain connects TRBV25-1 to TRBJ2-2; a possible D gene is TRBD2 (6 bases). The germline V gene has CDR1 MGHDK and CDR2 SYGVNS. The CDR3 contains 14 residues. The V end lost 5 bases, the J end lost 6 bases, and 13 bases lay between the germline ends. The CDR3 DNA sequence: TGTGCCAGCAGTCGGGAGACTAGTCCCGGGGAGCTGTTTTTT. It codes for CASSRETSPGELFF.

The chain uses TRBV5-4 and TRBJ2-3; tentatively, D is TRBD2 (7 bases). CDR3 length equals 17 residues. Germline CDR1 SGHNT, CDR2 YYREEE (reference sequence). Trimming stripped 4 bases from V and 2 bases from J, with 20 bases between. CDR3 DNA sequence: TGTGCCAGCAGCCTGGGGGGGGCGGGACTCCCCACAGATACGCAGTATTTT. This gives the protein CASSLGGAGLPTDTQYF. Full variable domain (rest looked up from reference TRBV5-4 and TRBJ2-3): ETGVTQSPTHLIKTRGQQVTLRCSSQSGHNTVSWYQQALGQGPQFIFQYYREEENGRGNFPPRFSGLQFPNYSSELNVNALELDDSALYLCASSLGGAGLPTDTQYFGPGTRLTVL.

The chain couples TRBV29-1 to TRBJ2-3; 9 nucleotides match TRBD2. V trimming: 3 bases; J trimming: 4 bases; junction bases outside the gene matches: 8. The germline V gene encodes CDR1 SQVTM and CDR2 ANQGSEA. This CDR3 region has 15 residues. The CDR3 loop reads CSVEEGTSRADTQYF. The CDR3 DNA sequence: TGCAGCGTTGAGGAGGGGACTAGCAGGGCAGATACGCAGTATTTT.

CDR3 residues: CASSSFSGAGGYTF. CDR3 sequence (DNA): TGTGCCAGCAGTTCCTTCTCGGGGGCAGGGGGCTACACCTTC. The chain joins TRBV12-3 or TRBV12-4 to TRBJ1-2, with D tentatively TRBD1 (6 bases). The CDR3 has 14 residues. Trimming took off 4 bases at V and 8 bases at J, with 17 bases between the two ends.

V gene TRBV12-3 or TRBV12-4 combines with J gene TRBJ1-4; D is uncertain. V lost 3 bases and J lost 5, with 7 bases in between. The CDR3 consists of 13 residues. CDR3 nucleotides: TGTGCCAGCAGTTTGTCCCCCAATGAAAAACTGTTTTTT. The encoded protein is CASSLSPNEKLFF.

A note on this clonotype: The junction shows a germline mismatch at one end, possibly a read error. The rearrangement joins TRBV5-1 to TRBJ2-5, with D unresolved. CDR3 length: 12 residues. Per the germline V gene, CDR1 is SGHRS and CDR2 is YFSETQ. The CDR3 nucleotides read TGTGCCAGCTCACCGCAACAAGAGACCCAGTACTTC. Residues: CASSPQQETQYF. The full variable domain, in which reference TRBV5-1 and TRBJ2-5 provide the parts outside the CDR3, is KAGVTQTPRYLIKTRGQQVTLSCSPISGHRSVSWYQQTPGQGLQFLFEYFSETQRNKGNFPGRFSGRQFSNSRSEMNVSTLELGDSALYLCASSPQQETQYFGPGTRLLVL.

This chain connects TRBV29-1 to TRBJ1-4; D may be TRBD1 (5 bases). The V and J ends lost 7 bases and 8 bases respectively, with 17 bases between them. This CDR3 is built from 13 residues. Germline V gene lookup returns CDR1 SQVTM and CDR2 ANQGSEA. CDR3 nucleotides: TGCAGCGCGGGACTCCAAGACGGGGAAAAACTGTTTTTT. It encodes CSAGLQDGEKLFF. The full variable domain, in which reference TRBV29-1 and TRBJ1-4 provide the parts outside the CDR3, is SAVISQKPSRDICQRGTSLTIQCQVDSQVTMMFWYRQQPGQSLTLIATANQGSEATYESGFVIDKFPISRPNLTFSTLTVSNMSPEDSSIYLCSAGLQDGEKLFFGSGTQLSVL.

This chain joins TRBV12-3 or TRBV12-4 and TRBJ2-1; the D gene is possibly TRBD2 (6 bases). With 3 bases removed from V and 3 bases from J, the gap between germline ends came to 15 bases. This CDR3 spans 16 amino acids. CDR3 DNA sequence: TGTGCCAGCAGTTTTAGGGCGGAGGGAATCTACAATGAGCAGTTCTTC. Translated: CASSFRAEGIYNEQFF.

The chain couples TRBV2 to TRBJ2-7; 12 nucleotides align to TRBD1. V was clipped by 5 bases and J by 7 bases; unmatched bases: 12. The CDR3 contains 16 residues. From germline, CDR1 is SNHLY and CDR2 FYNNEI. The chain's CDR3 is CASSRRPGQGAREQYV. The CDR3, as DNA: TGTGCCAGCAGTCGTCGTCCGGGACAGGGGGCGCGGGAGCAGTACGTC.

The chain couples TRBV11-2 to TRBJ2-1, with 11 bases lining up with TRBD2. Trimming cost V 6 bases and J 7 bases; bases outside gene matches: 8. Germline CDR1 is SGHAT and CDR2 is FQNNGV. The CDR3 contains 15 residues. CDR3 nucleotide sequence: TGTGCCAGCAGAGAGGTTAGCGGGAGGGGGAATGAGCAGTTCTTC. Translated, it gives CASREVSGRGNEQFF.

The chain joins TRBV5-1 to TRBJ2-1; TRBD1 is a possible D gene (6 bases). The CDR3 consists of 12 residues. Germline V gene lookup returns CDR1 SGHRS and CDR2 YFSETQ. Trimming removed 0 bases at V and 13 bases at J, with 11 bases between. The CDR3 is CASSLEGVAQFF. The CDR3 DNA reads TGCGCCAGCAGCTTGGAGGGGGTTGCTCAGTTCTTC.

The CDR3 sequence is CATHHPGVQTYNEQFF. The CDR3 DNA follows: TGTGCCACCCACCATCCGGGAGTGCAAACCTACAATGAGCAGTTCTTC. V gene TRBV19 combines with J gene TRBJ2-1; a possible D gene is TRBD2 (6 bases). CDR1 and CDR2 from the germline V gene are LNHDA and SQIVND (reference sequence). V lost 10 bases and J lost 2, with 21 bases in between. The CDR3 is made up of 16 amino acids.

This clonotype occurred once. The chain uses TRBV4-1 and TRBJ1-1; TRBD1 might be the D (6 bases). Germline values: CDR1 MGHRA, CDR2 YSYEKL. The CDR3 sequence is 15 residues long. V was clipped by 3 bases and J by 6 bases, with 17 bases between them. This CDR3 reads CASSHPPGQTPEAFF. The CDR3 bases are TGCGCCAGCAGCCACCCCCCGGGACAAACCCCTGAAGCTTTCTTT.

V is TRBV29-1 and J is TRBJ1-2; tentative D call: TRBD1 (5 bases). Germline CDR1 and CDR2: SQVTM and ANQGSEA. CDR3 length: 11 residues. Trimming cost V 4 bases and J 8 bases, with 11 bases left between them. The CDR3 DNA reads TGCAGCGTTGCGGAGGGGCAGGGCTACACCTTC. This codes for CSVAEGQGYTF.

The chain has TRBV5-4 and TRBJ2-3, with D unclear. This CDR3 comprises 14 residues. Germline V gene lookup returns CDR1 SGHNT and CDR2 YYREEE (reference sequence). With 0 bases removed from V and 6 bases from J, the gap between germline ends came to 11 bases. The CDR3 nucleotides are TGTGCCAGCAGCTTGGAGATTTCCCCGGATACGCAGTATTTT. Translated: CASSLEISPDTQYF. The full variable domain, rest sourced from reference TRBV5-4 and TRBJ2-3, is ETGVTQSPTHLIKTRGQQVTLRCSSQSGHNTVSWYQQALGQGPQFIFQYYREEENGRGNFPPRFSGLQFPNYSSELNVNALELDDSALYLCASSLEISPDTQYFGPGTRLTVL.

This chain joins TRBV7-3 and TRBJ2-5; D call uncertain. The CDR3 is 15 amino acids. Trimming removed 5 bases at V and 2 bases at J, with 15 bases between. Germline lookup yields CDR1 SGHTA and CDR2 FQGTGA. This CDR3 is CASSLGGQPQETQYF. The DNA for the CDR3 is TGTGCCAGCAGCCTAGGTGGGCAGCCACAAGAGACCCAGTACTTC.

The chain uses TRBV7-9 and TRBJ1-4, with 8 bases matching TRBD1. V shed 7 bases, J shed 6 bases, and the junction held 13 bases outside the gene matches. The CDR3 is 16 residues long. In germline, CDR1 is SEHNR, CDR2 FQNEAQ (reference sequence). CDR3 sequence reads: CASTLSRTGGDEKLFF. The CDR3, as DNA: TGTGCCAGCACCCTTTCTCGTACAGGGGGGGATGAAAAACTGTTTTTT.

This sequence joins TRBV7-3 and TRBJ2-2; D remains unclear. V was clipped by 5 bases and J by 0 bases, with 16 bases between them. Germline V gives CDR1 SGHTA, CDR2 FQGTGA. The CDR3 loop spans 17 amino acids. The CDR3 is CASSRSKDYSNTGELFF. DNA for the CDR3: TGTGCCAGCAGCCGTTCCAAAGATTACTCGAACACCGGGGAGCTGTTTTTT.

The rearrangement links TRBV4-1 to TRBJ1-1, with a weak D call TRBD1 (5 bases). Germline CDR1 and CDR2: MGHRA and YSYEKL. V gave up 1 base and J gave up 0 bases, with 12 bases separating them. The CDR3 extends over 16 amino acids. The DNA of the CDR3 is TGCGCCAGCAGCCAAGGGAGGGGAGGGTTGAACACTGAAGCTTTCTTT. It codes for CASSQGRGGLNTEAFF.

The chain recombines TRBV6-2 or TRBV6-3 with TRBJ2-7; D might be TRBD2 (5 bases). Trimming shortened V by 6 bases and J by 3 bases, and 12 bases separated the two germline ends. Germline CDR1 and CDR2: MNHEY and SVGEGT. The CDR3 is 13 amino acids. CDR3 protein: CASSPVEGYEQYV. The CDR3, as DNA: TGTGCCAGCAGCCCGGTCGAGGGCTACGAGCAGTACGTC.

The chain uses TRBV9 and TRBJ2-5; weak D call: TRBD2 (5 bases). Germline V gene sequence: CDR1 SGDLS, CDR2 YYNGEE. The V and J ends lost 3 bases and 5 bases respectively, with 17 bases between them. The CDR3 consists of 15 residues. The CDR3 here is CASSAQSGGIETQYF. The CDR3 nucleotides read TGTGCCAGCAGCGCCCAAAGCGGCGGTATCGAGACCCAGTACTTC.

The genes are TRBV20-1 and TRBJ1-6, with D maybe TRBD1 (6 bases). The CDR3 spans 13 residues. In germline, CDR1 is DFQATT, CDR2 SNEGSKA (reference sequence). This CDR3 is CRARTVRDSPLHF. CDR3 coding DNA: TGCAGGGCCCGGACAGTCAGGGATTCACCCCTCCACTTT.

This chain joins TRBV7-9 and TRBJ1-1, with D unresolved. Germline V lookup: CDR1 SEHNR, CDR2 FQNEAQ (reference sequence). CDR3 size: 13 residues. Trimming took off 5 bases at V and 3 bases at J, with 10 bases between the two ends. CDR3: CASSALPDTEAFF. CDR3 nucleotides: TGTGCCAGCAGCGCTTTGCCGGACACTGAAGCTTTCTTT. Complete variable domain (other parts from reference TRBV7-9 and TRBJ1-1): DTGVSQNPRHKITKRGQNVTFRCDPISEHNRLYWYRQTLGQGPEFLTYFQNEAQLEKSRLLSDRFSAERPKGSFSTLEIQRTEQGDSAMYLCASSALPDTEAFFGQGTRLTVV.

The chain recombines TRBV7-3 with TRBJ2-5, with a tentative D call TRBD2 (6 bases). Trimming removed 3 bases at V and 2 bases at J, with 7 bases between. The germline CDR1 and CDR2 sequences are SGHTA and FQGTGA. The CDR3 runs 13 residues. The CDR3 nucleotides read TGTGCCAGCAGCTTCGGGAGTCAAGAGACCCAGTACTTC. Residues: CASSFGSQETQYF.

The chain combines TRBV7-8 with TRBJ1-4, with D tentatively TRBD1 (5 bases). V was shortened by 5 bases and J by 1 base, with 20 bases between the two germline ends. Germline CDR1 reads SGHVS; CDR2 reads FQNEAQ. This CDR3 has 18 residues. The CDR3 bases are TGTGCCAGCAGCCGAATCAGACGGCAGGGTGGAACTAATGAAAAACTGTTTTTT. Translation: CASSRIRRQGGTNEKLFF. Full variable domain (rest looked up from reference TRBV7-8 and TRBJ1-4): GAGVSQSPRYKVAKRGQDVALRCDPISGHVSLFWYQQALGQGPEFLTYFQNEAQLDKSGLPSDRFFAERPEGSVSTLKIQRTQQEDSAVYLCASSRIRRQGGTNEKLFFGSGTQLSVL.

This rearrangement joins TRBV11-1 to TRBJ2-1; weak D call: TRBD1 (5 bases). The CDR3 is 14 amino acids. Germline CDR1 and CDR2: SGHAT and FQDESV (reference sequence). V gave up 3 bases and J gave up 3 bases, with 9 bases separating them. The CDR3 DNA is TGTGCCAGCAGCTTGGGGCAGCTCTACAATGAGCAGTTCTTC. Its translation is CASSLGQLYNEQFF.

The chain combines TRBV7-8 with TRBJ1-1; the match to TRBD1 covers 7 bases. CDR1 is SGHVS and CDR2 is FQNEAQ in the germline V gene. This CDR3 region has 14 residues. The V segment lost 6 bases and the J segment 2 bases; nucleotides outside the gene matches: 6. CDR3 DNA: TGTGCCAGCAGACGGGGGACAGTTAACACTGAAGCTTTCTTT. Translated, it gives CASRRGTVNTEAFF.

V gene TRBV5-4 combines with J gene TRBJ2-5; 7 bases are shared with TRBD1. J gave up 1 base and V 2 bases, and 5 bases lay outside the gene matches. Germline CDR1 and CDR2: SGHNT and YYREEE (reference sequence). This CDR3 comprises 15 residues. The CDR3 coding sequence is TGTGCCAGCAGCTTAACCAGGGGGTTCCAAGAGACCCAGTACTTC. Its protein product is CASSLTRGFQETQYF.

This chain connects TRBV20-1 to TRBJ1-4; 12 nucleotides match TRBD1. Looked up from germline, CDR1 is DFQATT and CDR2 is SNEGSKA (reference sequence). The CDR3 consists of 18 residues. The ends lost 5 bases at V and 2 bases at J; junction bases unmatched: 12. The CDR3 here is CSAPLGTGGRRTNEKLFF. In DNA, the CDR3 is TGCAGTGCTCCCTTGGGGACAGGGGGCAGGCGGACTAATGAAAAACTGTTTTTT.